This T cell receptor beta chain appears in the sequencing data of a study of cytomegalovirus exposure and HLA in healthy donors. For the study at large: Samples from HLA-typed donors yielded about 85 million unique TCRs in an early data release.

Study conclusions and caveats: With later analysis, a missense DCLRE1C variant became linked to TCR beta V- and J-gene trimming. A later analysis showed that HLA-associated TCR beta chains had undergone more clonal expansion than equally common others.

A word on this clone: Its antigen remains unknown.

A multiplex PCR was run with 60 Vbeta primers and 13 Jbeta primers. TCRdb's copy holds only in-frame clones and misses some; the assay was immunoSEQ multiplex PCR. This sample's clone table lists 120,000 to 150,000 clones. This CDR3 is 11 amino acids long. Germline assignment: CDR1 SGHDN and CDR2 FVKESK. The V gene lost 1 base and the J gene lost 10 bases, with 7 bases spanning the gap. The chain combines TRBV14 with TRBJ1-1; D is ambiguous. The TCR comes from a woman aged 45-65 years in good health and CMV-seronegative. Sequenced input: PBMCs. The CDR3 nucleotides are TGTGCCAGCAGCCAAGGACGCGGAGCTTTCTTT. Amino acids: CASSQGRGAFF.